Listed here is a single T cell receptor beta chain. The antigen is not known. The sample originates from a study of regulatory and conventional T cells in RAG deficiency. General study findings and limits: Omenn CD25-high CD127-low cells may be activated cells, not true Tregs. Shorter CDR3s in all patient subsets; >75% Treg-Tconv overlap in Omenn. Other subsets showed approximately 10-fold reductions, but Treg unique TCR beta sequences fell roughly 96-fold in these patients.

Generated by immunoSEQ multiplex PCR, the TCRdb table keeps only in-frame clones and is missing some. The sample includes tens of thousands of clones, about 88% of them seen just once. There are 15 residues in the CDR3. V lost 4 bases, J lost 1 base, and 1 base stayed unmatched. CDR1 is MDHEN, CDR2 SYDVKM, per germline. The same sample was also studied in work on regulatory T cells. That work contributes: The primer mix had 52 TRBV and 13 TRBJ primers. In patients, unique TRB V-J pairs were restricted and V/J usage skewed, especially in Tregs.

Sequencing input: CD8+ T cells sorted from blood. The sequence was obtained from a human donor in good health. The chain recombines TRBV28 with TRBJ2-1, with 10 bases identical to TRBD2. For the CDR3, the DNA is TGTGCCAGCAGTTCTAGCGGGAGTTCCTACAATGAGCAGTTCTTC. Amino acids: CASSSSGSSYNEQFF.